This T cell receptor beta chain was profiled in a study of blood T cell repertoires in COVID-19. Generated by immunoSEQ multiplex PCR, the TCRdb table keeps only in-frame clones and is missing some. The sample contains 150,000 to 200,000 clones, around 79% of which appear only once. CDR3 length: 15 amino acids. With V trimmed by 5 bases and J by 4 bases, 7 bases remained unmatched. Per the germline V gene, CDR1 is SGHVS and CDR2 is FQNEAQ. Sequencing input: peripheral blood. The chain carries TRBV7-8 and TRBJ2-3, with 9 bases matching TRBD1. This sequence originates from a man aged 50 or older who had recovered from COVID-19. The CDR3: CASSNRGRIADTQYF. The CDR3 DNA reads TGTGCCAGCAGCAACAGGGGGCGGATTGCAGATACGCAGTATTTT.